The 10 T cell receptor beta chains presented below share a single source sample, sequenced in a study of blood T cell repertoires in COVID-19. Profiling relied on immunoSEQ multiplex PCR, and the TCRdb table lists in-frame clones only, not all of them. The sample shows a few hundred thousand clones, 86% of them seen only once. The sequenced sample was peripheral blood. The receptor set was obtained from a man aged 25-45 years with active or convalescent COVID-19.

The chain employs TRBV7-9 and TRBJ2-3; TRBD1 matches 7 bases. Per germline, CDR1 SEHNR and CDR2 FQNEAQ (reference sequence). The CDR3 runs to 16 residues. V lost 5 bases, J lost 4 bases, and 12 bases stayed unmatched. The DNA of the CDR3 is TGTGCCAGCAGCCAGACAGGGCCCACTAGGTCAGATACGCAGTATTTT. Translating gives CASSQTGPTRSDTQYF.

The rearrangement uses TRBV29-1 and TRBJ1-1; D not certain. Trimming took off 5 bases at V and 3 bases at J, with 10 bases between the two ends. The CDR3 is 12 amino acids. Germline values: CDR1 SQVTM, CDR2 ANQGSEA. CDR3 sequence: CSVLSGDTEAFF. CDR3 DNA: TGCAGCGTTCTCAGTGGAGACACTGAAGCTTTCTTT. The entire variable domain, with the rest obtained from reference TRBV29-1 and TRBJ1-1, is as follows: SAVISQKPSRDICQRGTSLTIQCQVDSQVTMMFWYRQQPGQSLTLIATANQGSEATYESGFVIDKFPISRPNLTFSTLTVSNMSPEDSSIYLCSVLSGDTEAFFGQGTRLTVV.

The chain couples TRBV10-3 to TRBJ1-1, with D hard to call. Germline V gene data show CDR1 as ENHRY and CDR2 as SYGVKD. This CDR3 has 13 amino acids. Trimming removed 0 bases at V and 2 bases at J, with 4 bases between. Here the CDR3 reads CAISESGNTEAFF. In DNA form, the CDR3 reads TGTGCCATCAGTGAGTCCGGTAACACTGAAGCTTTCTTT.

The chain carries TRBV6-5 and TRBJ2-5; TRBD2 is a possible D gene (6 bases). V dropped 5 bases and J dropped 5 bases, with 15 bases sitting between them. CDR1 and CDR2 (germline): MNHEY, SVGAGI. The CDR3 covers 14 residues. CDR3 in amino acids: CASSPLFGGETQYF. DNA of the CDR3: TGTGCCAGCAGTCCCCTGTTTGGGGGGGAGACCCAGTACTTC.

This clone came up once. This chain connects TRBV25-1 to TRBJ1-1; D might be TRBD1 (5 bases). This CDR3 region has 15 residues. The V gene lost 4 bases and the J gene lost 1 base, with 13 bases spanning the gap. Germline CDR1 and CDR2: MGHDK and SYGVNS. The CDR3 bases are TGTGCCAGCAGTGCCCTCGGGCAGGGGAACACTGAAGCTTTCTTT. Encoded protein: CASSALGQGNTEAFF. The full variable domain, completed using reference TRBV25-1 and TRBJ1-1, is EADIYQTPRYLVIGTGKKITLECSQTMGHDKMYWYQQDPGMELHLIHYSYGVNSTEKGDLSSESTVSRIRTEHFPLTLESARPSHTSQYLCASSALGQGNTEAFFGQGTRLTVV.

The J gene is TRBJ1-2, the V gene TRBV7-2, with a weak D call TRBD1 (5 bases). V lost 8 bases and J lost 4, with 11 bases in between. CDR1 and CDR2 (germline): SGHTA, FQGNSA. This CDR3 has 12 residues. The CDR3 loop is CASSGTPYGYTF. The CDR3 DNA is TGTGCCAGCTCCGGGACTCCCTATGGCTACACCTTC. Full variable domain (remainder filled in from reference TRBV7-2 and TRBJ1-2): GAGVSQSPSNKVTEKGKDVELRCDPISGHTALYWYRQSLGQGLEFLIYFQGNSAPDKSGLPSDRFSAERTGGSVSTLTIQRTQQEDSAVYLCASSGTPYGYTFGSGTRLTVV.

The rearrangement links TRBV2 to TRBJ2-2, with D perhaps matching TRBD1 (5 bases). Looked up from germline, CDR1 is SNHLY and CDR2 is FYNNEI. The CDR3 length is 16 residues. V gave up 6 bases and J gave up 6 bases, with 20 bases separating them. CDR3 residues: CASSFKTDPRAGELFF. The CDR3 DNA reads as TGTGCCAGCAGCTTTAAGACTGACCCCAGGGCCGGGGAGCTGTTTTTT.

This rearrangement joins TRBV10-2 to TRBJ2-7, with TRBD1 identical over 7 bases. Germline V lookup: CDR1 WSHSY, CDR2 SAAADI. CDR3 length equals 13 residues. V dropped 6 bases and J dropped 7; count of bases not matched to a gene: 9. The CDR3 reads CASRDRLTLEQYF. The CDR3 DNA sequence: TGCGCCAGCAGGGACAGGCTAACCTTGGAGCAGTACTTC.

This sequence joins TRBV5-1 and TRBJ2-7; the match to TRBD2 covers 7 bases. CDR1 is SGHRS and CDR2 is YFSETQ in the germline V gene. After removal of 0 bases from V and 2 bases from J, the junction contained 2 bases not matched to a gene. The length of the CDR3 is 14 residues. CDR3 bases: TGCGCCAGCAGCTTGGTGGGGGGGACCTACGAGCAGTACTTC. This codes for CASSLVGGTYEQYF.

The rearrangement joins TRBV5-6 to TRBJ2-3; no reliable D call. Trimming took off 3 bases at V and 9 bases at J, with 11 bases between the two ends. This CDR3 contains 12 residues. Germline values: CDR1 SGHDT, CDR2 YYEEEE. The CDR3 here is CASSYGLPTQYF. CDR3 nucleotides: TGTGCCAGCAGCTATGGGCTCCCCACGCAGTATTTT.